The source of this TCR beta chain is a study of control samples from healthy donors and cancer patients. Profiling relied on immunoSEQ multiplex PCR, and the TCRdb table lists in-frame clones only, not all of them. The table has approximately 100,000 clones, roughly 86% seen once. The CDR3 is 13 amino acids. V lost 6 bases and J lost 2, with 10 bases in between. The germline V gene encodes CDR1 SNHLY and CDR2 FYNNEI. Sequencing was performed on blood. This chain connects TRBV2 to TRBJ1-2; D is unclear. This TCR came from a man aged 60 to 69 in good health. CDR3: CASRLAVNYGYTF. DNA of the CDR3: TGTGCCAGCAGACTGGCAGTAAACTATGGCTACACCTTC.